The next 20 T cell receptor beta chains were all read from a single sample in a study of blood T cell repertoires in COVID-19. Some clones are missing from TCRdb's copy, which holds only in-frame ones; the method was immunoSEQ multiplex PCR. The data show approximately 150,000 clones, roughly 90% seen once. Input material: PBMCs or T cells enriched from blood (not recorded which). The receptors derive from a woman in her 40s who had been exposed to COVID-19.

This chain joins TRBV10-3 and TRBJ2-7, with TRBD2 identical over 12 bases. This CDR3 comprises 17 residues. The germline V gene has CDR1 ENHRY and CDR2 SYGVKD. V shed 3 bases, J shed 0 bases, and the junction held 6 bases outside the gene matches. CDR3 residues: CAISDPTSGRPSYEQYF. The DNA for the CDR3 is TGTGCCATCAGTGATCCCACTAGCGGGAGGCCCTCCTACGAGCAGTACTTC.

This clone came up a few times. The sample carries other DNA sequences with the same CDR3. Written as DNA, the CDR3 is TGTGCCAGCTCGCTGGACAGGGACCAGCCCCAGCATTTT. Amino acids: CASSLDRDQPQHF. The V call is TRBV18, the J call TRBJ1-5, with 8 bases aligning to TRBD1. CDR1 and CDR2 (germline): KGHSH, LQKENI. V dropped 6 bases and J dropped 7; count of bases not matched to a gene: 5. The CDR3 loop spans 13 amino acids.

The chain joins TRBV9 to TRBJ1-4; maybe TRBD1 (6 bases). There are 15 residues in the CDR3. Trimming removed 0 bases at V and 6 bases at J, with 12 bases between. Per germline, CDR1 SGDLS and CDR2 YYNGEE. The CDR3 loop reads CASSVDGRGDEKLFF. The CDR3 DNA is TGTGCCAGCAGCGTAGACGGCAGGGGAGATGAAAAACTGTTTTTT.

The chain employs TRBV9 and TRBJ1-4; 7 bases align to TRBD1. The CDR3 length is 15 residues. Losses at the gene ends were 2 bases for V and 0 bases for J; bases not matched to a gene: 1. Germline CDR1 and CDR2: SGDLS and YYNGEE. CDR3 sequence (DNA): TGTGCCAGCAGCGTCGGACAGGCAACTAATGAAAAACTGTTTTTT. It specifies CASSVGQATNEKLFF.

The CDR3 spells CASSLFPTGNEQYF. Here the CDR3 DNA reads TGTGCCAGCAGCCTATTCCCTACAGGGAACGAGCAGTACTTC. The chain joins TRBV7-9 to TRBJ2-7; D is possibly TRBD1 (6 bases). The V end was cut by 5 bases, the J end by 5 bases, with 16 bases between. The germline gives CDR1 SEHNR, CDR2 FQNEAQ (reference sequence). The CDR3 spans 14 residues. The full variable domain, its missing parts supplied by reference TRBV7-9 and TRBJ2-7, is DTGVSQNPRHKITKRGQNVTFRCDPISEHNRLYWYRQTLGQGPEFLTYFQNEAQLEKSRLLSDRFSAERPKGSFSTLEIQRTEQGDSAMYLCASSLFPTGNEQYFGPGTRLTVT.

This chain links TRBV6-1 with TRBJ2-1; D is perhaps TRBD1 (7 bases). The V gene lost 4 bases and the J gene lost 4 bases, with 20 bases spanning the gap. The CDR3 is made up of 17 amino acids. CDR1 and CDR2 (germline): MNHNS, SASEGT. The CDR3 here is CASSVGGQFKAYNEQFF. CDR3 DNA: TGTGCCAGCAGTGTGGGGGGACAGTTTAAGGCATACAATGAGCAGTTCTTC.

The chain uses TRBV15 and TRBJ1-2; D gene uncertain. V dropped 8 bases and J dropped 0 bases, with 10 bases sitting between them. Looked up from germline, CDR1 is LNHNV and CDR2 is YYDKDF (reference sequence). CDR3 size: 13 residues. CDR3 region: CATRPEANYGYTF. The CDR3 DNA follows: TGTGCCACCCGCCCGGAGGCTAACTATGGCTACACCTTC.

The chain employs TRBV2 and TRBJ2-1; 9 bases align to TRBD2. CDR3 size: 14 residues. The germline CDR1 and CDR2 sequences are SNHLY and FYNNEI. The junction had 6 bases not matched to a gene; V was cut back by 9 bases and J by 3 bases. The DNA of the CDR3 is TGTGCCAGTCAATCTAGCGGGATCTACAATGAGCAGTTCTTC. Amino acid sequence: CASQSSGIYNEQFF. The variable domain in full, with the rest retrieved from reference TRBV2 and TRBJ2-1, is EPEVTQTPSHQVTQMGQEVILRCVPISNHLYFYWYRQILGQKVEFLVSFYNNEISEKSEIFDDQFSVERPDGSNFTLKIRSTKLEDSAMYFCASQSSGIYNEQFFGPGTRLTVL.

This clone was detected only once. The rearrangement joins TRBV21-1 to TRBJ2-3; the table assigns TRBD2, which was not confirmed against the DNA. TRBV21-1 is designated a pseudogene. The CDR3 runs 15 residues. In DNA, the CDR3 is TGTGCCAGCAGCAATTTCGCGGGGGGCGGAGATACGCAGTATTTT. As protein: CASSNFAGGGDTQYF.

The rearrangement uses TRBV6-2 or TRBV6-3 and TRBJ1-2; D is perhaps TRBD1 (5 bases). Germline values: CDR1 MNHEY, CDR2 SVGEGT. The CDR3 covers 14 residues. The V end lost 3 bases, the J end lost 6 bases, and 14 bases lay between the germline ends. CDR3 sequence reads: CASSYRGLPNGYTF. DNA for the CDR3: TGTGCCAGCAGTTATAGGGGACTACCGAATGGCTACACCTTC.

The chain carries TRBV4-1 and TRBJ2-1; 12 bases match TRBD2. This CDR3 spans 17 amino acids. Germline V gene lookup returns CDR1 MGHRA and CDR2 YSYEKL. V shed 3 bases, J shed 4 bases, and the junction held 7 bases outside the gene matches. Here the CDR3 DNA reads TGCGCCAGCAGCCATCGACGGGGGACTAGCGGGTACAATGAGCAGTTCTTC. Its translation is CASSHRRGTSGYNEQFF.

The chain couples TRBV19 to TRBJ1-2, with D perhaps matching TRBD1 (6 bases). CDR1 is LNHDA and CDR2 is SQIVND in the germline V gene (reference sequence). Trimming left V 4 bases short and J 2 bases short, with 14 bases between. This CDR3 region has 15 residues. CDR3 nucleotide sequence: TGTGCCAGTAGTAGAGTCGAGGGGGTAAACTATGGCTACACCTTC. Residues: CASSRVEGVNYGYTF.

The chain is built from TRBV11-2 and TRBJ1-4, with no clear D. The CDR3 has 19 amino acids. V was clipped by 3 bases and J by 0 bases, with 20 bases between them. Germline V gene sequence: CDR1 SGHAT, CDR2 FQNNGV. As DNA, the CDR3 is TGTGCCAGCAGCTTCTTCTCTTTGTCCCGAGTTGCAACTAATGAAAAACTGTTTTTT. It is translated as CASSFFSLSRVATNEKLFF.

V is TRBV3-1 (or the pseudogene TRBV3-2) and J is TRBJ1-4; 10 nucleotides match TRBD1. The germline gives CDR1 LGHDT, CDR2 YNNKEL (reference sequence). V lost 2 bases, J lost 5 bases, and 2 bases stayed unmatched. The CDR3 runs 15 residues. As DNA, the CDR3 is TGTGCCAGCAGCCAACGGGACAGGGGAAATGAAAAACTGTTTTTT. This gives the protein CASSQRDRGNEKLFF.

The CDR3 coding sequence is TGTGCCAGTAGTATTGTGGATCTGGGGCCGGGAAACACCATATATTTT. It translates to CASSIVDLGPGNTIYF. The genes are TRBV19 and TRBJ1-3, with a possible D match to TRBD1 (5 bases). Germline values: CDR1 LNHDA, CDR2 SQIVND (reference sequence). Between the trimmed V and J ends, which lost 3 bases and 4 bases, there was a span of 16 bases. The CDR3 covers 16 residues.

V gene TRBV4-1 combines with J gene TRBJ2-7; a possible D gene is TRBD2 (6 bases). Trimming took 1 base from V and 6 from J, leaving 16 bases between them. The CDR3 extends over 15 amino acids. Germline CDR1 and CDR2: MGHRA and YSYEKL. CDR3 DNA sequence: TGCGCCAGCAGCCAAGGAGGGACTGCCGCTCTCGAGCAGTACTTC. Amino acids: CASSQGGTAALEQYF.

The chain carries TRBV7-6 and TRBJ1-3; 10 bases match TRBD1. This CDR3 is 15 amino acids long. The germline V gene has CDR1 SGHVS and CDR2 FNYEAQ. J gave up 2 bases and V 5 bases, and 3 bases lay outside the gene matches. The CDR3 DNA reads as TGTGCCAGCAGCCGGGACAGGGGAGCTGGAAACACCATATATTTT. As protein: CASSRDRGAGNTIYF.

The V gene is TRBV29-1, the J gene TRBJ1-5; D remains ambiguous. The CDR3 runs to 12 residues. V was pared by 4 bases and J by 3 bases, with 7 bases between. CDR1 SQVTM and CDR2 ANQGSEA come from the germline V gene. In DNA, the CDR3 is TGCAGCGTTGCTGGAGACAATCAGCCCCAGCATTTT. Translation: CSVAGDNQPQHF. Combining the CDR3 with reference TRBV29-1 and TRBJ1-5 gives the whole variable domain SAVISQKPSRDICQRGTSLTIQCQVDSQVTMMFWYRQQPGQSLTLIATANQGSEATYESGFVIDKFPISRPNLTFSTLTVSNMSPEDSSIYLCSVAGDNQPQHFGDGTRLSIL.

This clone turned up a few times. This chain links TRBV6-5 with TRBJ1-2; 8 nucleotides agree with TRBD1. The V and J ends lost 1 base and 6 bases, in that order; junction bases with no gene match: 1. This CDR3 comprises 13 residues. CDR1 MNHEY and CDR2 SVGAGI come from the germline V gene. The CDR3 nucleotides are TGTGCCAGCAGTTACTTGACAGGGGATGGCTACACCTTC. Its protein product is CASSYLTGDGYTF.

V usage is TRBV5-6 and J usage is TRBJ1-6; no definite D call. Between the trimmed V and J ends, which lost 5 bases and 0 bases, there was a span of 12 bases. The CDR3 is 16 amino acids. Germline V gene sequence: CDR1 SGHDT, CDR2 YYEEEE. CDR3 sequence (DNA): TGTGCCAGCAGATTCGGGTGGAGCTCCTATAATTCACCCCTCCACTTT. It codes for CASRFGWSSYNSPLHF.